The 18 T cell receptor beta chains below all came from one sample that was sequenced in a study of blood T cell repertoires in COVID-19. Data came from immunoSEQ multiplex PCR; TCRdb stores just in-frame clones and leaves some out. The table has fewer than 350,000 clones, approximately 90% seen once; the top ten hold less than 3.5%. The sequenced sample was PBMCs or T cells enriched from blood (not recorded which). The source of these receptors is a man aged 40-55 years who had been exposed to COVID-19.

This clone was counted between two and nine times. V gene TRBV19 combines with J gene TRBJ1-2; 8 bases align to TRBD1. Per the germline V gene, CDR1 is LNHDA and CDR2 is SQIVND (reference sequence). J gave up 7 bases and V 7 bases, and 11 bases lay outside the gene matches. CDR3 size: 14 residues. This chain's CDR3 is CASIARTGGLGYTF. Written as DNA, the CDR3 is TGTGCCAGTATCGCCCGAACAGGGGGTCTTGGCTACACCTTC.

This clone was seen just once. The genes are TRBV2 and TRBJ1-2; maybe TRBD1 (6 bases). The V end was cut by 8 bases, the J end by 4 bases, with 26 bases between. The V gene's germline CDR1 is SNHLY and CDR2 FYNNEI. CDR3 length: 17 amino acids. The CDR3 nucleotides read TGTGCCAGCGCCCGAGGGGGGGCAGGGGAGTCTTTCTATGGCTACACCTTC. Translating it yields CASARGGAGESFYGYTF. Full variable domain (outside the CDR3, taken from reference TRBV2 and TRBJ1-2): EPEVTQTPSHQVTQMGQEVILRCVPISNHLYFYWYRQILGQKVEFLVSFYNNEISEKSEIFDDQFSVERPDGSNFTLKIRSTKLEDSAMYFCASARGGAGESFYGYTFGSGTRLTVV.

The V gene is TRBV28, the J gene TRBJ1-1; TRBD1 matches at 7 bases. Trimming took 8 bases from V and 5 from J; bases not matched to a gene: 5. CDR3 length: 12 residues. Germline-derived CDR1 and CDR2 are MDHEN and SYDVKM. The CDR3 region is CASLAGGTEAFF. The CDR3 DNA sequence: TGTGCCAGCCTCGCAGGGGGGACTGAAGCTTTCTTT. Combining the CDR3 with reference TRBV28 and TRBJ1-1 gives the whole variable domain DVKVTQSSRYLVKRTGEKVFLECVQDMDHENMFWYRQDPGLGLRLIYFSYDVKMKEKGDIPEGYSVSREKKERFSLILESASTNQTSMYLCASLAGGTEAFFGQGTRLTVV.

The chain carries TRBV6-5 and TRBJ1-2, with 7 bases fitting TRBD1. The trim removed 2 bases at V and 6 bases at J, leaving 3 bases unmatched. Germline CDR1 MNHEY, CDR2 SVGAGI. This CDR3 is 13 amino acids long. CDR3 in DNA: TGTGCCAGCAGTTACCCGACAGGGAATGGCTACACCTTC. Translation gives CASSYPTGNGYTF.

J is TRBJ1-2 and V is TRBV29-1; 9 bases match TRBD1. This CDR3 region has 14 residues. V dropped 5 bases and J dropped 0; count of bases not matched to a gene: 4. CDR1 SQVTM and CDR2 ANQGSEA come from the germline V gene. This CDR3 reads CSVLTGGANYGYTF. CDR3 bases: TGCAGCGTTCTGACAGGGGGGGCTAACTATGGCTACACCTTC. Supplemented by reference TRBV29-1 and TRBJ1-2, the full variable domain reads SAVISQKPSRDICQRGTSLTIQCQVDSQVTMMFWYRQQPGQSLTLIATANQGSEATYESGFVIDKFPISRPNLTFSTLTVSNMSPEDSSIYLCSVLTGGANYGYTFGSGTRLTVV.

The chain is built from TRBV15 and TRBJ2-3; 11 bases are shared with TRBD1. Germline lookup yields CDR1 LNHNV and CDR2 YYDKDF (reference sequence). The CDR3 has 19 amino acids. V lost 6 bases and J lost 1; bases outside the gene matches: 15. CDR3: CATSGGDRGVQVGTDTQYF. The CDR3, as DNA: TGTGCCACCAGTGGAGGGGACAGGGGGGTGCAGGTTGGCACAGATACGCAGTATTTT.

The chain has TRBV19 and TRBJ1-6; D unresolved. Germline assignment: CDR1 LNHDA and CDR2 SQIVND (reference sequence). The CDR3 sequence is 13 residues long. V lost 1 base to trimming and J lost 7 bases, with 5 bases between them. DNA for the CDR3: TGTGCCAGTAGTATAGGAGGGAATTCACCCCTCCACTTT. It translates to CASSIGGNSPLHF.

This chain links TRBV6-1 with TRBJ1-1; D not resolved. This CDR3 is built from 14 residues. V was trimmed by 1 base and J by 0 bases, leaving 6 bases between them. The germline V gene has CDR1 MNHNS and CDR2 SASEGT. The chain's CDR3 is CASSEGQLNTEAFF. The DNA for the CDR3 is TGTGCCAGCAGTGAAGGCCAGTTGAACACTGAAGCTTTCTTT.

The CDR3 loop reads CASSQDKVDSTYEQYF. The CDR3 DNA is TGCGCCAGCAGCCAAGATAAGGTGGACTCTACCTACGAGCAGTACTTC. The chain is built from TRBV4-3 and TRBJ2-7, with D tentatively TRBD2 (5 bases). CDR1 is LGHNA, CDR2 YSLEER, per germline. The CDR3 totals 16 residues. The ends were cut back, 0 bases at V and 2 bases at J, with 14 bases in the middle.

The CDR3 coding sequence is TGTGCCAGCAGTACTAGCGGGAGCCCCTACGAGCAGTACTTC. Translated: CASSTSGSPYEQYF. V usage is TRBV6-2 or TRBV6-3 and J usage is TRBJ2-7; 11 nucleotides line up with TRBD2. Germline-derived CDR1 and CDR2 are MNHEY and SVGEGT. With 5 bases clipped from V and 2 bases from J, the junction kept 2 bases outside the gene matches. This CDR3 spans 14 amino acids.

This chain connects TRBV5-4 to TRBJ2-1; no firm D call. This CDR3 is built from 13 residues. The V end lost 1 base, the J end lost 9 bases, and 11 bases lay between the germline ends. CDR1 and CDR2 from the germline V gene are SGHNT and YYREEE (reference sequence). The CDR3 loop is CASSLSFDSEQFF. CDR3 nucleotide sequence: TGTGCCAGCAGCTTGTCCTTTGATAGTGAGCAGTTCTTC.

The rearrangement links TRBV19 to TRBJ1-2, with 9 bases that match TRBD1. The V gene's germline CDR1 is LNHDA and CDR2 SQIVND (reference sequence). The CDR3 is 15 amino acids. The junction had 1 base not matched to a gene; V was cut back by 0 bases and J by 2 bases. The CDR3 DNA reads as TGTGCCAGTAGTATAGAAGGACAGGGGAACTATGGCTACACCTTC. This gives the protein CASSIEGQGNYGYTF.

In this sample, this clone turned up once. The chain combines TRBV6-5 with TRBJ2-1, with D possibly matching TRBD2 (7 bases). Deletions cut 0 bases from V and 7 bases from J, with 10 bases between. The germline gives CDR1 MNHEY, CDR2 SVGAGI. The CDR3 is 14 residues long. CDR3 nucleotides: TGTGCCAGCAGTTACTCGGCGGGGGCTAATGAGCAGTTCTTC. Amino acid sequence: CASSYSAGANEQFF.

The V and J genes are TRBV7-3 and TRBJ2-1; 13 positions agree with TRBD2. J lost 8 bases, V lost 5 bases, and 12 bases had no gene match. CDR3 length equals 17 residues. The germline gives CDR1 SGHTA, CDR2 FQGTGA. This CDR3 is CASSPERTSGSLDEQFF. The DNA for the CDR3 is TGTGCCAGCAGCCCTGAACGGACTAGCGGGAGTCTAGATGAGCAGTTCTTC.

This clone was recorded once. The V and J genes are TRBV19 and TRBJ1-5; TRBD1 aligns across 7 bases. Germline V gene lookup returns CDR1 LNHDA and CDR2 SQIVND (reference sequence). The CDR3 is 14 residues long. The V segment lost 5 bases and the J segment 2 bases; nucleotides outside the gene matches: 3. DNA of the CDR3: TGTGCCAGTAGTCCTACAGGGGGCAATCAGCCCCAGCATTTT. Translated, it gives CASSPTGGNQPQHF.

The chain joins TRBV9 to TRBJ2-3; the D is unclear. CDR1 and CDR2 (germline): SGDLS, YYNGEE. The CDR3 has 14 residues. V was pared by 0 bases and J by 2 bases, with 7 bases between. The CDR3: CASSVGGITDTQYF. CDR3 DNA: TGTGCCAGCAGCGTAGGCGGTATCACAGATACGCAGTATTTT. Variable domain in full (rest from reference TRBV9 and TRBJ2-3): DSGVTQTPKHLITATGQRVTLRCSPRSGDLSVYWYQQSLDQGLQFLIQYYNGEERAKGNILERFSAQQFPDLHSELNLSSLELGDSALYFCASSVGGITDTQYFGPGTRLTVL.

The chain links TRBV7-9 to TRBJ2-7, with D perhaps TRBD1 (6 bases). The CDR3 consists of 15 residues. The germline gives CDR1 SEHNR, CDR2 FQNEAQ (reference sequence). Trimming took off 5 bases at V and 2 bases at J, with 16 bases between the two ends. This CDR3 reads CASSPQGSGTYEQYF. The CDR3 bases are TGTGCCAGCAGCCCGCAGGGGAGTGGAACCTACGAGCAGTACTTC.

This rearrangement joins TRBV4-1 to TRBJ2-2, with D possibly being TRBD1 (6 bases). This CDR3 is built from 16 residues. Trimming took off 6 bases at V and 5 bases at J, with 19 bases between the two ends. Germline V gives CDR1 MGHRA, CDR2 YSYEKL. CDR3 protein: CASRGDFQGSTGELFF. As DNA, the CDR3 is TGCGCCAGCAGGGGTGATTTTCAGGGGTCGACCGGGGAGCTGTTTTTT.